Listed below are T cell receptor beta chains from one sample, sequenced in a study of T-cell reconstitution after alpha-beta-depleted transplantation in children. TCRdb redid the calling of the PCR reads with MiXCR, one entry per CDR3 protein. The sample includes 200,000 to 300,000 distinct CDR3 sequences, roughly a quarter seen only once; the top ten take 4.8%. The material sequenced was PBMCs, mostly from graft donor cells, taken 360 days after TCRalphabeta/CD19-depleted stem cell transplant. These receptors all stem from a female patient between 2 and 15 years old who had a stem cell transplant for congenital amegakaryocytic thrombocytopenia, so the T cells may come from the graft donor. Both conserved end residues are part of each CDR3. D genes are given only for firm matches. Part of the rows lack a size; the others show once, few, many or a class for expanded clones.

d_call j_call v_call clone_size cdr3_length cdr3_nt cdr3_aa
. TRBJ2-1 TRBV5-6 . 16 TGTGCCAGCAGCCATGAAGGGATTAGCTCCTACAATGAGCAGTTCTTC CASSHEGISSYNEQFF
. TRBJ2-1 TRBV7-8 many 12 TGTGCCAGCAGCTTACGGAACAATGAGCAGTTCTTC CASSLRNNEQFF
TRBD2 TRBJ2-2 TRBV9 many 15 TGTGCCAGCAGCGTAGGACTAGCGAAAACCGGGGAGCTGTTTTTT CASSVGLAKTGELFF
TRBD1 TRBJ2-7 TRBV30 few 14 TGTGCCTGGAGAGACCGGGACAGGGGCTACGAGCAGTACTTC CAWRDRDRGYEQYF
TRBD1 TRBJ1-1 TRBV5-5 few 14 TGTGCCAGCAGGTGGGGGACAGCGGTCACTGAAGCTTTCTTT CASRWGTAVTEAFF
. TRBJ1-3 TRBV4-1 . 14 TGCGCCAGCAGCCAATCCGTAGCAGTTCGGGAGATATATTTT CASSQSVAVREIYF
TRBD2 TRBJ2-7 TRBV6-1 few 16 TGTGCCAGCAGTGTTGATAGCGGGGGTATGTCCTACGAGCAGTACTTC CASSVDSGGMSYEQYF
. TRBJ1-5 TRBV6-2/TRBV6-3 . 15 TGTGCCAGCAGTTACGGACAGTATAGCAATCAGCCCCAGCATTTT CASSYGQYSNQPQHF
TRBD1 TRBJ2-1 TRBV12-3/TRBV12-4 few 14 TGTGCCAGCAGCGGGACAGTCTCTTACAATGAGCAGTTCTTC CASSGTVSYNEQFF
TRBD2 TRBJ2-7 TRBV12-3/TRBV12-4 . 13 TGTGCCAGCAGGGCCGGGACTAGGGGCGAGCAGTACTTC CASRAGTRGEQYF
. TRBJ2-5 TRBV20-1 . 14 TGCAGTGCTAGAGGGGTAGCTATTCAAGAGACCCAGTACTTC CSARGVAIQETQYF
. TRBJ2-3 TRBV5-1 . 14 TGCGCCAGCAGCAGGACTTTGGGTGCAGATACGCAGTATTTT CASSRTLGADTQYF
TRBD2 TRBJ2-1 TRBV19 . 16 TGTGCCAGTAGAGAGAGCGGGAGCCGCTCCTACAATGAGCAGTTCTTC CASRESGSRSYNEQFF
. TRBJ1-1 TRBV6-1 . 14 TGTGCCAGCGATCGGGCAGGAGGGAACACTGAAGCTTTCTTT CASDRAGGNTEAFF
. TRBJ2-3 TRBV6-5 . 17 TGTGCCAGCAGTTACCTTCCTTTCGGACATTCCACAGATACGCAGTATTTT CASSYLPFGHSTDTQYF
. TRBJ2-7 TRBV30 . 11 TGTGCCTGGAGCGGGACATACGAGCAGTACTTC CAWSGTYEQYF
TRBD1 TRBJ2-1 TRBV6-1 many 14 TGTGCCGTACGGGACGACAGGGGGACCGATGAGCAGTTCTTC CAVRDDRGTDEQFF
. TRBJ2-5 TRBV29-1 few 13 TGCAGCGTTGGTGAAAGGTACCAAGAGACCCAGTACTTC CSVGERYQETQYF
. TRBJ2-7 TRBV7-9 . 15 TGTGCCAGCAGCTTATTTCGGGACGTTCTTGACGAGCAGTACTTC CASSLFRDVLDEQYF
TRBD2 TRBJ2-3 TRBV15 . 13 TGTGCCACCCAAGCGGGGGGGCCGGATCCGCAGTATTTT CATQAGGPDPQYF
. TRBJ1-5 TRBV6-5 few 14 TGTGCCAGCAGTTACAGGGACGGCACTCAGCCCCAGCATTTT CASSYRDGTQPQHF
TRBD1 TRBJ2-7 TRBV12-3/TRBV12-4 many 13 TGTGCCAGCAGTCTAACACAGGGGTACGAGCAGTACTTC CASSLTQGYEQYF
TRBD1 TRBJ1-5 TRBV2 few 15 TGTGCCAGCACCCTCGGACAGGGCGTGAATCAGCCCCAGCATTTT CASTLGQGVNQPQHF
. TRBJ1-6 TRBV28 . 14 TGTGCCAGCAGTTTTCGGGAGTATAATTCACCCCTCCACTTT CASSFREYNSPLHF
TRBD1 TRBJ1-3 TRBV12-3/TRBV12-4 . 14 TGTGCCAGCACCCCCTTCCAGGGGGCGAACACCATATATTTT CASTPFQGANTIYF
TRBD2 TRBJ2-7 TRBV27 few 15 TGTGCCAGCAGTTTAAGGGGACTAGCGGGATCACAGCAGTACTTC CASSLRGLAGSQQYF
. TRBJ1-1 TRBV2 few 13 TGTGCCAGCAGTGAATCGGGGAAGAAGAGAGCTTTCTTT CASSESGKKRAFF
. TRBJ1-2 TRBV3-1 . 13 TGTGCCAGCAGCCAAGGGTCGACTGGGGGCTACTCCTTC CASSQGSTGGYSF
. TRBJ2-7 TRBV12-3/TRBV12-4 . 14 TGTGCCAGCAGTTTAGGACCACAGGCCTACGAGCAGTACTTC CASSLGPQAYEQYF
TRBD2 TRBJ2-5 TRBV29-1 . 13 TGCAGCGTACTAGCGGGGGGTCAAGAGACCCAGTACTTC CSVLAGGQETQYF
TRBD1 TRBJ2-5 TRBV14 few 12 TGTGCCTCCCAGGGGGATCAAGAGACCCAGTACTTC CASQGDQETQYF
. TRBJ2-2 TRBV15 . 13 TGTGCCACCACATCCAGGAACAACGGGGAGCTGTTTTTT CATTSRNNGELFF
TRBD1 TRBJ1-5 TRBV20-1 few 13 TGCAGTGCTGAGACAGGGCACAATCAGCCCCAGCATTTT CSAETGHNQPQHF
TRBD1 TRBJ2-7 TRBV19 . 15 TGTGCCAGTAGAGCACGGGACAGCATAATCTACGAGCAGTACTTC CASRARDSIIYEQYF
TRBD2 TRBJ2-3 TRBV7-8 few 18 TGTGCCAGCAGCTTAGACAGCGGGGGCATTGCTAGCACAGATACGCAGTATTTT CASSLDSGGIASTDTQYF
TRBD1 TRBJ1-1 TRBV29-1 . 12 TGCAGCGTAAGGACAGGGGAGACACGGACTTTCTTT CSVRTGETRTFF
TRBD2 TRBJ2-6 TRBV7-9 few 17 TGTGCCAGCAGCTTCACAGCGGGAAGTTCTGGGGCCAACGTCCTGACTTTC CASSFTAGSSGANVLTF
TRBD1 TRBJ2-2 TRBV7-8 few 14 TGTGCCAGCAGCTTTAACAGGGGGTCCGGGGAGCTGTTTTTT CASSFNRGSGELFF
. TRBJ2-3 TRBV9 . 14 TGTGCCAGCAGCGTAGGGTCCGTGGCAGATACGCAGTATTTT CASSVGSVADTQYF
. TRBJ2-7 TRBV5-8 . 16 TGTGCCAGCAGCGTAGCAGGGACCGGGGCGGTGTGGGGGCAGTACTTC CASSVAGTGAVWGQYF
TRBD2 TRBJ2-3 TRBV5-1 few 17 TGCGCCAGCAGCTTGGAGGGGACTAGCGGGAGGAGGTATACGCAGTATTTT CASSLEGTSGRRYTQYF
. TRBJ2-5 TRBV5-8 . 15 TGTGCCAGCAGCTCCGGGGACGGGGTGAGAGAGACCCAGTACTTC CASSSGDGVRETQYF
TRBD2 TRBJ2-3 TRBV12-3/TRBV12-4 . 14 TGTGCCAGCGGGACTAGCGGGCATTCAGATACGCAGTATTTT CASGTSGHSDTQYF
. TRBJ1-5 TRBV20-1 . 14 TGCAGTGCCTTGGGGGGGGGGAGCAATCAGCCCCAGCATTTT CSALGGGSNQPQHF
TRBD2 TRBJ2-2 TRBV3-1 . 14 TGTGCCAGCAGCCGGACTAGCGGGGTCGGGGAGCTGTTTTTT CASSRTSGVGELFF
. TRBJ2-7 TRBV20-1 . 12 TGCAGTGCTAGTCGAGTGGGAGACGAGCAGTACTTC CSASRVGDEQYF
. TRBJ1-2 TRBV4-2 . 15 TGTGCCAGCAGCCAGACAAGTGGAGGAGGATATGGCTACACCTTC CASSQTSGGGYGYTF
. TRBJ1-2 TRBV5-5 few 15 TGTGCCAGCAGCCAAGCGGGACAAATTAACTATGGCTACACCTTC CASSQAGQINYGYTF
. TRBJ1-5 TRBV2 . 15 TGTGCCAGCAGAGAGCAGGGAGGTAGCAATCAGCCCCAGCATTTT CASREQGGSNQPQHF
. TRBJ2-5 TRBV5-1 . 15 TGCGCCAGCAGCTTGGTCCCCGGACAGCAAGAGACCCAGTACTTC CASSLVPGQQETQYF
TRBD2 TRBJ2-3 TRBV6-1 . 15 TGTGCCAGCACCATCGGCGGGGGGATCACAGATACGCAGTATTTT CASTIGGGITDTQYF